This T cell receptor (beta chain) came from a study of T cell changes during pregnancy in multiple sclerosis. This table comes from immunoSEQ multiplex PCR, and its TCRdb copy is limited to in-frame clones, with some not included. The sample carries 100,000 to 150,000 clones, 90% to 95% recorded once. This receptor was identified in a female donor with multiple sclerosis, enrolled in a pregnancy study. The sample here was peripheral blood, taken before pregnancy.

The CDR3 is CSVLQGNTEAFF. CDR3 DNA: TGCAGCGTTTTACAGGGGAACACTGAAGCTTTCTTT. The chain employs TRBV29-1 and TRBJ1-1, with D possibly TRBD1 on 6 matching bases. V lost 5 bases and J lost 1, with 8 bases in between. Germline CDR1 SQVTM, CDR2 ANQGSEA. The CDR3 totals 12 residues.